This passage covers 30 T cell receptor beta chains from one sample sequenced in a study of CD8 T cells in Susac syndrome. Random-hexamer reverse transcription was applied to roughly 0.45 to 1 ug RNA. TCRdb processed the immunoSEQ multiplex PCR reads anew with MiXCR; each CDR3 protein has one entry. In the table there are 180,000 or so distinct CDR3 sequences, approximately 95% of which are singletons. Sequences were obtained from CD4+ T cells from PBMCs. These receptors were collected from a human donor with multiple sclerosis.

V gene TRBV30 combines with J gene TRBJ2-2; tentatively, D is TRBD2 (5 bases). The CDR3 runs 16 residues. The V end was cut by 3 bases, the J end by 5 bases, with 19 bases between. The germline V gene has CDR1 GTSNPN and CDR2 SVGIG (reference sequence). The DNA for the CDR3 is TGTGCCTGGAGGAGCCCAGTACGGGAAATTACCGGGGAGCTGTTTTTT. Protein sequence: CAWRSPVREITGELFF.

CDR3 in DNA: TGTGCCAGCAGTTTAAGGATAACCTACGAGCAGTACTTC. Its translation: CASSLRITYEQYF. This chain connects TRBV27 to TRBJ2-7; D unresolved. The CDR3 contains 13 residues. Between the trimmed V and J ends, which lost 2 bases and 2 bases, there was a span of 7 bases. CDR1 is MNHEY, CDR2 SMNVEV, per germline (reference sequence).

V gene TRBV19 combines with J gene TRBJ2-3, with D unresolved. Trimming took off 3 bases at V and 8 bases at J, with 9 bases between the two ends. CDR1 and CDR2 (germline): LNHDA, SQIVND (reference sequence). The CDR3 length is 12 residues. The CDR3 spells CASSMEAGTQYF. CDR3 bases: TGTGCCAGTAGTATGGAAGCCGGTACGCAGTATTTT.

The chain couples TRBV12-3 or TRBV12-4 to TRBJ1-2; D is ambiguous. The V and J ends lost 5 bases and 8 bases respectively, with 12 bases between them. The CDR3 is 12 amino acids. The CDR3 spells CASSPHGGGYTF. The CDR3 coding sequence is TGTGCCAGCAGTCCCCACGGAGGAGGCTACACCTTC.

V and J are TRBV9 and TRBJ2-5, with D maybe TRBD2 (6 bases). Trimming removed 0 bases from V and 0 bases from J, with 12 bases in between. The germline CDR1 and CDR2 sequences are SGDLS and YYNGEE. The CDR3 extends over 16 amino acids. The DNA for the CDR3 is TGTGCCAGCAGCGTAGGAATGGGCGGGGACCAAGAGACCCAGTACTTC. Translation: CASSVGMGGDQETQYF.

This clonotype was seen only once. The J gene is TRBJ2-3, the V gene TRBV7-2; D possibly uses TRBD1 or TRBD2 (5 bases each). Germline loops: CDR1 SGHTA, CDR2 FQGNSA. V lost 1 base to trimming and J lost 4 bases, with 18 bases between them. The CDR3 has 17 amino acids. CDR3 coding DNA: TGTGCCAGCAGCTTAGTTCCGGGGACCGCCTGGGCAGATACGCAGTATTTT. Protein sequence: CASSLVPGTAWADTQYF.

The chain carries TRBV3-1 and TRBJ2-7; 9 bases line up with TRBD1. Germline V gene lookup returns CDR1 LGHDT and CDR2 YNNKEL (reference sequence). CDR3 length: 15 residues. V lost 5 bases to trimming and J lost 2 bases; unmatched junction nucleotides: 7. The CDR3 DNA follows: TGTGCCAGCAGCACTACCGGGACAGGGCCCTACGAGCAGTACTTC. Protein product: CASSTTGTGPYEQYF.

The chain links TRBV28 to TRBJ1-2; D is undetermined. Germline values: CDR1 MDHEN, CDR2 SYDVKM. The CDR3 runs to 13 residues. Trimming took 6 bases from V and 4 from J, leaving 12 bases between them. DNA for the CDR3: TGTGCCAGCAGCACGGCCTCCCTCTATGGCTACACCTTC. Its translation: CASSTASLYGYTF.

The sample holds one count of this clonotype. The rearrangement joins TRBV7-9 to TRBJ2-1; D is perhaps TRBD1 or TRBD2 (6 bases each). Looked up from germline, CDR1 is SEHNR and CDR2 is FQNEAQ (reference sequence). The CDR3 runs 16 residues. Deletions cut 5 bases from V and 3 bases from J, with 17 bases between. CDR3 in amino acids: CASSPFRGDGYNEQFF. DNA for the CDR3: TGTGCCAGCAGCCCCTTTAGGGGGGACGGCTACAATGAGCAGTTCTTC.

The rearrangement links TRBV20-1 to TRBJ2-1; unclear D gene. This CDR3 has 11 amino acids. The germline V gene encodes CDR1 DFQATT and CDR2 SNEGSKA (reference sequence). Trimming stripped 3 bases from V and 3 bases from J, with 3 bases between. The CDR3 bases are TGCAGTGCTAGCCACTACAATGAGCAGTTCTTC. Its protein product is CSASHYNEQFF.

The chain couples TRBV27 to TRBJ2-7, with no clear D. The germline CDR1 and CDR2 sequences are MNHEY and SMNVEV (reference sequence). Between the trimmed V and J ends, which lost 7 bases and 0 bases, there was a span of 13 bases. This CDR3 has 14 residues. This chain's CDR3 is CASIRRFGSYEQYF. CDR3 coding DNA: TGTGCCAGCATACGAAGGTTCGGCTCCTACGAGCAGTACTTC.

The chain carries TRBV20-1 and TRBJ2-7; 8 bases are a match to TRBD2. The CDR3 length is 13 residues. Germline V gives CDR1 DFQATT, CDR2 SNEGSKA (reference sequence). The V gene end was trimmed by 6 bases and the J gene end by 2 bases; junction bases not matched to a gene: 6. The CDR3 coding sequence is TGCAGTGCCCCGCGGGGGGCCGCCTACGAGCAGTACTTC. Amino acids: CSAPRGAAYEQYF.

DNA of the CDR3: TGTGCTAGTGGCCGACCCGGGACAGGGGGCAATGAGCAGTTCTTC. It is translated as CASGRPGTGGNEQFF. The rearrangement joins TRBV12-5 to TRBJ2-1, with 11 bases lining up with TRBD1. The length of the CDR3 is 15 residues. Germline lookup yields CDR1 LGHNT and CDR2 FRNRAP. The J segment lost 6 bases and the V segment lost 6 bases, leaving 7 bases of the junction unmatched.

The rearrangement joins TRBV7-9 to TRBJ2-1, with 10 bases that match TRBD2. The CDR3 runs 15 residues. Germline V gives CDR1 SEHNR, CDR2 FQNEAQ (reference sequence). V was clipped by 8 bases and J by 4 bases; unmatched bases: 8. The CDR3 DNA follows: TGTGCCAGCGGGGCTAGCGGGGGCCCTTACAATGAGCAGTTCTTC. Translating gives CASGASGGPYNEQFF.

The rearrangement links TRBV20-1 to TRBJ1-5; no definite D call. Germline CDR1 is DFQATT and CDR2 is SNEGSKA (reference sequence). This CDR3 has 14 residues. Trimming stripped 0 bases from V and 7 bases from J, with 13 bases between. The CDR3 protein is CSARDRTGGQPQHF. CDR3 bases: TGCAGTGCTAGAGATCGGACCGGAGGCCAGCCCCAGCATTTT.

The V call is TRBV9, the J call TRBJ1-3; D unclear. CDR1 is SGDLS, CDR2 YYNGEE, per germline. This CDR3 has 13 residues. Trimming stripped 0 bases from V and 0 bases from J, with 1 base between. The CDR3 DNA sequence: TGTGCCAGCAGCGTAGCCTCTGGAAACACCATATATTTT. Translating gives CASSVASGNTIYF.

The chain is built from TRBV29-1 and TRBJ2-1; 9 nucleotides match TRBD1. This CDR3 region has 13 residues. The V and J ends lost 4 bases and 12 bases, in that order; junction bases with no gene match: 10. Germline values: CDR1 SQVTM, CDR2 ANQGSEA. CDR3 in DNA: TGCAGCGTTGGGGACAGGGACAACATCGGGCAGTTCTTC. Amino acid sequence: CSVGDRDNIGQFF.

This chain connects TRBV20-1 to TRBJ1-2, with D possibly TRBD1 on 6 matching bases. The CDR3 has 13 amino acids. Per germline, CDR1 DFQATT and CDR2 SNEGSKA (reference sequence). V was pared by 3 bases and J by 4 bases, with 12 bases between. CDR3 residues: CSARAGGGYGYTF. CDR3 DNA sequence: TGCAGTGCTAGGGCGGGGGGCGGCTATGGCTACACCTTC.

The gene calls are TRBV27 and TRBJ1-5; D not certain. Germline lookup yields CDR1 MNHEY and CDR2 SMNVEV (reference sequence). The CDR3 length is 13 residues. The ends were cut back, 8 bases at V and 6 bases at J, with 14 bases in the middle. CDR3 sequence: CASGAPGGQPQHF. CDR3 DNA sequence: TGTGCCAGCGGTGCGCCAGGTGGTCAGCCCCAGCATTTT.

The rearrangement uses TRBV3-1 and TRBJ2-3; D may be TRBD2 (5 bases). The V end lost 4 bases, the J end lost 5 bases, and 13 bases lay between the germline ends. From germline, CDR1 is LGHDT and CDR2 YNNKEL (reference sequence). The CDR3 is 14 residues long. The DNA for the CDR3 is TGTGCCAGCAGCCCGAGGGCCGTGAGAGATACGCAGTATTTT. As protein: CASSPRAVRDTQYF.

V gene TRBV18 combines with J gene TRBJ2-2, with a tentative D call TRBD2 (6 bases). The CDR3 covers 16 residues. CDR1 is KGHSH and CDR2 is LQKENI in the germline V gene. Trimming took off 1 base at V and 5 bases at J, with 14 bases between the two ends. The CDR3 DNA reads as TGTGCCAGCTCACCACTGGCAGCGGGTGAAACCGGGGAGCTGTTTTTT. This codes for CASSPLAAGETGELFF. The whole variable domain, filled in from reference TRBV18 and TRBJ2-2, reads NAGVMQNPRHLVRRRGQEARLRCSPMKGHSHVYWYRQLPEEGLKFMVYLQKENIIDESGMPKERFSAEFPKEGPSILRIQQVVRGDSAAYFCASSPLAAGETGELFFGEGSRLTVL.

This chain joins TRBV29-1 and TRBJ1-2, with 9 bases matching TRBD1. V lost 5 bases, J lost 1 base, and 11 bases stayed unmatched. Germline V gene lookup returns CDR1 SQVTM and CDR2 ANQGSEA. This CDR3 spans 16 amino acids. CDR3 sequence: CSVWVTGTGLNYGYTF. The CDR3 DNA is TGCAGCGTTTGGGTAACCGGGACAGGGCTTAACTATGGCTACACCTTC. Filled out from reference TRBV29-1 and TRBJ1-2, the complete variable domain reads SAVISQKPSRDICQRGTSLTIQCQVDSQVTMMFWYRQQPGQSLTLIATANQGSEATYESGFVIDKFPISRPNLTFSTLTVSNMSPEDSSIYLCSVWVTGTGLNYGYTFGSGTRLTVV.

J is TRBJ2-1 and V is TRBV10-3; 9 bases are shared with TRBD2. J was trimmed by 1 base and V by 6 bases; bases with no gene match: 4. The CDR3 length is 15 residues. Germline CDR1 reads ENHRY; CDR2 reads SYGVKD. As DNA, the CDR3 is TGTGCCATCAGCCGCGGGGGGGATTCCTACAATGAGCAGTTCTTC. It codes for CAISRGGDSYNEQFF.

This chain links TRBV7-3 with TRBJ2-1; the D gene is possibly TRBD1 (5 bases). The germline gives CDR1 SGHTA, CDR2 FQGTGA. This CDR3 is built from 15 residues. The V and J ends lost 0 bases and 1 base respectively, with 7 bases between them. CDR3 nucleotides: TGTGCCAGCAGCTTAACGGGGCAATCCTACAATGAGCAGTTCTTC. Protein sequence: CASSLTGQSYNEQFF. Full variable domain (rest looked up from reference TRBV7-3 and TRBJ2-1): GAGVSQTPSNKVTEKGKYVELRCDPISGHTALYWYRQSLGQGPEFLIYFQGTGAADDSGLPNDRFFAVRPEGSVSTLKIQRTERGDSAVYLCASSLTGQSYNEQFFGPGTRLTVL.

This chain joins TRBV20-1 and TRBJ2-1, with a weak D call TRBD1 (5 bases). The germline gives CDR1 DFQATT, CDR2 SNEGSKA (reference sequence). CDR3 size: 13 residues. The V end was cut by 0 bases, the J end by 15 bases, with 18 bases between. The CDR3 region has the DNA TGCAGTGCTAGAGAGGGGCAACCGCGAGATCTGTTCTTC. It encodes CSAREGQPRDLFF.

The CDR3 nucleotides are TGTGCCAGCAGGGACCCGGGACAGAACTATGGCTACACCTTC. This translates into CASRDPGQNYGYTF. This sequence joins TRBV6-2 or TRBV6-3 and TRBJ1-2; 7 bases are shared with TRBD1. V shed 6 bases, J shed 2 bases, and the junction held 6 bases outside the gene matches. The CDR3 is 14 amino acids. The germline CDR1 and CDR2 sequences are MNHEY and SVGEGT.

The chain combines TRBV12-3 or TRBV12-4 with TRBJ1-1; 11 bases agree with TRBD1. J lost 2 bases, V lost 3 bases, and 8 bases had no gene match. This CDR3 region has 17 residues. The CDR3 sequence is CASSFYSGTGGNTEAFF. In DNA form, the CDR3 reads TGTGCCAGCAGTTTCTATAGTGGGACAGGGGGTAACACTGAAGCTTTCTTT.

The chain recombines TRBV29-1 with TRBJ2-3, with a possible D match to TRBD1 (6 bases). Germline V gives CDR1 SQVTM, CDR2 ANQGSEA. The CDR3 sequence is 14 residues long. Trimming took off 4 bases at V and 0 bases at J, with 11 bases between the two ends. Here the CDR3 reads CSVAGDTSTDTQYF. CDR3 sequence (DNA): TGCAGCGTTGCCGGGGACACGAGCACAGATACGCAGTATTTT.

This chain joins TRBV5-1 and TRBJ2-2; 7 nucleotides align to TRBD1. Germline lookup yields CDR1 SGHRS and CDR2 YFSETQ. V shed 5 bases and J 7 bases; nucleotides not matched to a gene: 11. The CDR3 runs to 15 residues. CDR3 DNA: TGCGCCAGCAGAAGACAGGGAACCTTTGGCGGGGAGCTGTTTTTT. It specifies CASRRQGTFGGELFF.

The gene calls are TRBV11-3 and TRBJ1-2; 9 positions agree with TRBD1. J gave up 10 bases and V 6 bases, and 12 bases lay outside the gene matches. Germline V gene sequence: CDR1 SGHNT, CDR2 YENEEA. The CDR3 consists of 14 residues. CDR3 in DNA: TGTGCCAGCAGGAAGGGACAGGGAGAGGTTGCCTACACCTTC. Protein product: CASRKGQGEVAYTF.